The 10 T cell receptor beta chains below were found in one sample sequenced in a study of CD8+CD57+ T cells in acquired aplastic anemia (dated 2018 in TCRdb). The data were produced on an Illumina HiSeq 2000. Genomic DNA served as template for TCR beta VDJ combination and CDR3 sequence profiling. In TCRdb, the public reads were trimmed at Q25 with fastp and aligned with MiXCR, with productive beta chains retained. Every CDR3 protein is listed once, alongside the most common genes and DNA of its rows. In all, the sample holds 75,000 to 80,000 distinct CDR3 sequences, and less than 85% of those were seen once. Approximately 81% of the sample rests with the top ten. The patients picked for sequencing were ones in whom flow cytometry had shown an expansion of CD8+CD57+ cells. The sequenced sample consisted of sorted CD4+, CD8+, or CD8+CD57+ T cells (not recorded which) from PBMCs. These receptors were collected from a human donor with aplastic anemia.

The J gene is TRBJ1-2, the V gene TRBV20-1; 7 bases map to TRBD1. The germline V gene encodes CDR1 DFQATT and CDR2 SNEGSKA (reference sequence). There are 17 residues in the CDR3. Germline trimming cut 6 bases from V and 2 bases from J; bases unmatched to any gene: 18. In DNA, the CDR3 is TGCAGTGCCACGGTTCAGGATTGGGACAGCCACAACTATGGCTACACCTTC. Protein product: CSATVQDWDSHNYGYTF.

A word on this clonotype: The junction shows a germline mismatch at one end, possibly a read error. The chain has TRBV2 and TRBJ1-4; 7 bases map to TRBD1. CDR1 is SNHLY, CDR2 FYNNEI, per germline. The CDR3 covers 16 residues. CDR3 sequence (DNA): TGTGCCAGCAACGGACAGGAGGGTCGAACTAATGAAAAGCTGTTTTTT. It yields the protein CASNGQEGRTNEKLFF.

The chain employs TRBV2 and TRBJ2-1; 13 nucleotides agree with TRBD2. The CDR3 consists of 15 residues. In germline, CDR1 is SNHLY, CDR2 FYNNEI. V lost 7 bases, J lost 7 bases, and 7 bases stayed unmatched. CDR3 in amino acids: CASTRLAGGQNEQFF. The CDR3 DNA is TGTGCCAGCACGAGACTAGCGGGGGGCCAAAATGAGCAGTTCTTC.

This clonotype was detected ten times or more. An end of the junction differs from the germline gene, which may be a read error. The chain combines TRBV9 with TRBJ2-7, with D possibly being TRBD2 (5 bases). The CDR3 consists of 14 residues. Germline V gene sequence: CDR1 SGDLS, CDR2 YYNGEE. The CDR3 region is CASNVGSGHNEQYF. CDR3 bases: TGTGCCAGCAACGTAGGGAGTGGGCACAACGAGCAGTACTTC.

The chain carries TRBV2 and TRBJ1-1, with a weak D call TRBD1 (5 bases). Germline values: CDR1 SNHLY, CDR2 FYNNEI. Trimming took 6 bases from V and 8 from J, leaving 7 bases between them. This CDR3 has 10 amino acids. This chain's CDR3 is CASSWTEAFF. In DNA form, the CDR3 reads TGTGCCAGCAGCTGGACAGAAGCTTTCTTT.

The chain links TRBV12-3 or TRBV12-4 to TRBJ2-4; 7 bases are shared with TRBD1. The CDR3 runs to 13 residues. The V gene end was trimmed by 6 bases and the J gene end by 5 bases; junction bases not matched to a gene: 4. In nucleotides, the CDR3 is TGTGCCAGCAGGCCAGACAGGGAAAACATTCAGTACTTC. Its protein product is CASRPDRENIQYF.

This clonotype appeared once. The gene calls are TRBV13 and TRBJ2-7; 9 positions agree with TRBD1. V gave up 4 bases and J gave up 5 bases; unmatched junction bases: 9. This CDR3 contains 15 residues. Germline CDR1 is PRHDT and CDR2 is FYEKMQ (reference sequence). In nucleotides, the CDR3 is TGTGCCAGCAGCTCGTCCGGGACAGGGTTCGACGAGCAGTACTTC. It codes for CASSSSGTGFDEQYF.

The J gene is TRBJ2-7, the V gene TRBV19; 9 bases line up with TRBD1. The CDR3 runs 15 residues. V lost 6 bases and J lost 3; bases outside the gene matches: 9. Germline CDR1 reads LNHDA; CDR2 reads SQIVND (reference sequence). The CDR3 region is CASRTAGTGYYEQYF. The CDR3 coding sequence is TGTGCCAGTAGAACCGCCGGGACAGGGTACTACGAGCAGTACTTC. The full variable domain, completed using reference TRBV19 and TRBJ2-7, is DGGITQSPKYLFRKEGQNVTLSCEQNLNHDAMYWYRQDPGQGLRLIYYSQIVNDFQKGDIAEGYSVSREKKESFPLTVTSAQKNPTAFYLCASRTAGTGYYEQYFGPGTRLTVT.

This clonotype occurred many times. This chain uses TRBV7-2 with TRBJ2-2; D is uncertain. Germline assignment: CDR1 SGHTA and CDR2 FQGNSA. CDR3 size: 12 residues. Trimming removed 5 bases at V and 1 base at J, with 2 bases between. The CDR3 reads CASSLNTGELFF. The CDR3 nucleotides read TGTGCCAGCAGCCTGAACACCGGGGAGCTGTTTTTT.

This clonotype was picked up many times. The chain combines TRBV12-5 with TRBJ2-2; 7 positions agree with TRBD2. The ends lost 1 base at V and 5 bases at J; junction bases unmatched: 4. Germline V gene sequence: CDR1 LGHNT, CDR2 FRNRAP. This CDR3 is built from 15 residues. The CDR3 protein is CASGLGQGGTGELFF. CDR3 DNA: TGTGCTAGTGGTTTGGGGCAGGGAGGGACCGGGGAGCTGTTTTTT. The entire variable domain, with the rest obtained from reference TRBV12-5 and TRBJ2-2, is as follows: DARVTQTPRHKVTEMGQEVTMRCQPILGHNTVFWYRQTMMQGLELLAYFRNRAPLDDSGMPKDRFSAEMPDATLATLKIQPSEPRDSAVYFCASGLGQGGTGELFFGEGSRLTVL.